This T cell receptor (beta chain) is drawn from a study of T cells after yellow fever vaccination. About this clonotype: Its antigen is undetermined. A read error is possible here, since a much larger clone lies one base away.

Whole-study results and caveats: On re-exposure, the response was weaker but peaked faster, at day 5 versus 15. Clonotypes appearing in both CD4 and CD8 compartments existed, and their share was small. Abundant clonotypes from the bulk population could get into FACS-sorted repertoires as contaminants. The booster saw the reappearance of most primary-vaccination clones (roughly 97% CD4, around 88% CD8).

TCRdb fed the 5' RACE reads into MiXCR, producing one record per CDR3 protein. Of 400,000 to 450,000 distinct CDR3 sequences listed, approximately 19% are singletons. The CDR3 is 11 residues long. Germline CDR1 reads SEHNR; CDR2 reads FQNEAQ (reference sequence). V was pared by 2 bases and J by 7 bases, with 2 bases between. The receptor's source is a man younger than 35 who received the YFV17D yellow fever vaccine. Sequenced here: PBMCs, sampled before the yellow fever booster vaccination. The chain combines TRBV7-9 with TRBJ2-2; no definite D call. This CDR3 is CASSLIGELFF. In DNA form, the CDR3 reads TGTGCCAGCAGCTTAATCGGGGAGCTGTTTTTT.